This T cell receptor beta chain is drawn from a study of CD8+ T cells in alopecia areata. Study at large: The study gave tofacitinib for 6 to 18 months, then 6 months off drug.

The CDR3 is 15 amino acids. The V gene's germline CDR1 is LNHDA and CDR2 SQIVND (reference sequence). A remark on this clone: Germline is not matched at one junction end, which may reflect a read error.

RNA extraction was followed by reverse transcription into cDNA, which acted as the sequencing template. The repertoire was sequenced with immunoSEQ multiplex PCR; TCRdb's copy has only in-frame clones and lacks some. The sample holds some 170,000 clones, 67% seen once. Researchers took lesional scalp punch biopsies and peripheral blood from people who were alopecia areata patients. Using a FACSAria, the CD4+ and CD8+ T cells were sorted from the PBMCs. The chain has TRBV19 and TRBJ1-1; D remains ambiguous. Sequences were derived from CD8+ T cells sorted from blood, sampled at week 0. The source of this sequence is a human donor with alopecia areata. CDR3 DNA sequence: TGTGCCAGTAGCATAGACGGAAGTACTAACACTGAAGCTTTCTTT. Translated, it gives CASSIDGSTNTEAFF.